This T cell receptor beta chain was sequenced during a study of T cell responses to AZD1222 COVID-19 vaccine. Some clones are missing from TCRdb's copy, which holds only in-frame ones; the method was immunoSEQ multiplex PCR. Of 65,000 to 100,000 clones in the sample, around nine tenths are singletons; the top ten hold 6.9%. This CDR3 is 16 amino acids long. V shed 8 bases, J shed 5 bases, and the junction held 12 bases outside the gene matches. Germline CDR1 and CDR2: MGHRA and YSYEKL. V is TRBV4-1 and J is TRBJ1-5, with 10 nucleotides matching TRBD1. The sequences come from peripheral blood, collected 28 days after the second AZD1222 dose. This clonotype was sampled from an adult who received the AZD1222 COVID-19 vaccine. CDR3 protein: CASSGQGSEEDQPQHF. The CDR3 bases are TGCGCCAGCTCGGGACAGGGGTCAGAAGAGGATCAGCCCCAGCATTTT.